This T cell receptor beta chain was obtained from a study of T-cell reconstitution after alpha-beta-depleted transplantation in children. General study points: T-cell counts and diversity at one year post-transplant came mainly from newly produced T cells. Day-60 TCRbeta diversity that was high in some patients was derived from surviving recipient T cells and thymic progenitors. Reports say that about two months after transplant, the alpha-beta T cells came out of several hundred graft clones that had expanded.

This clonotype was counted only a few times. The target antigen is unknown. A library of TCRbeta sequences, prepared with unique molecular identifiers, was generated. A single record per CDR3 protein comes from TCRdb applying MiXCR to the PCR reads. The data contain about 420,000 distinct CDR3 sequences, under 20% of them singletons. V trimming: 7 bases; J trimming: 1 base; junction bases outside the gene matches: 6. This CDR3 has 14 residues. The starting material was PBMCs, mostly from graft donor cells, obtained 360 days after TCRalphabeta/CD19-depleted stem cell transplant. V is TRBV12-3 or TRBV12-4 and J is TRBJ1-2, with 7 bases lining up with TRBD1. The clonotype was recovered from a boy in the first two years of life who had a stem cell transplant for Wiskott-Aldrich syndrome, so the T cells may come from the graft donor. In DNA form, the CDR3 reads TGTGCCAGCATGCGGGACAGCTTTAACTATGGCTACACCTTC. This gives the protein CASMRDSFNYGYTF.